The 22 T cell receptor beta chains given below trace back to one sample, sequenced in a study of blood T cell repertoires in COVID-19. Clones were read by immunoSEQ multiplex PCR, and TCRdb kept only the in-frame ones, dropping some. This sample has some 130,000 clones, with approximately 88% found just once. Sequenced input: peripheral blood. The receptors were gathered from a man aged 50 or older with acute or convalescent COVID-19.

The chain is built from TRBV5-6 and TRBJ1-1; D might be TRBD1 (5 bases). The ends were cut back, 0 bases at V and 0 bases at J, with 12 bases in the middle. The germline V gene encodes CDR1 SGHDT and CDR2 YYEEEE. This CDR3 region has 16 residues. As DNA, the CDR3 is TGTGCCAGCAGCTTGGGACGGACAAGGGTGAACACTGAAGCTTTCTTT. Amino acid sequence: CASSLGRTRVNTEAFF.

V is TRBV11-2 and J is TRBJ1-4, with D tentatively TRBD1 (6 bases). Trimming stripped 5 bases from V and 7 bases from J, with 17 bases between. Germline CDR1 is SGHAT and CDR2 is FQNNGV. There are 15 residues in the CDR3. CDR3 DNA: TGTGCCAGCAGCAAAAGACAGGTCCTGGGTGAAAAACTGTTTTTT. It codes for CASSKRQVLGEKLFF. Full variable domain (missing parts from reference TRBV11-2 and TRBJ1-4): EAGVAQSPRYKIIEKRQSVAFWCNPISGHATLYWYQQILGQGPKLLIQFQNNGVVDDSQLPKDRFSAERLKGVDSTLKIQPAKLEDSAVYLCASSKRQVLGEKLFFGSGTQLSVL.

The V gene is TRBV10-3, the J gene TRBJ1-1, with 8 bases matching TRBD1. There are 15 residues in the CDR3. With 7 bases clipped from V and 5 bases from J, the junction kept 12 bases outside the gene matches. Germline values: CDR1 ENHRY, CDR2 SYGVKD. The chain's CDR3 is CAINRQGNGKTEAFF. The CDR3 DNA follows: TGTGCCATCAATAGACAGGGGAATGGGAAGACTGAAGCTTTCTTT.

J is TRBJ1-2 and V is TRBV7-9; the D gene is possibly TRBD1 (6 bases). The CDR3 totals 14 residues. Germline values: CDR1 SEHNR, CDR2 FQNEAQ (reference sequence). Trimming left V 3 bases short and J 4 bases short, with 12 bases between. CDR3: CASSFNREGYGYTF. In nucleotides, the CDR3 is TGTGCCAGCAGCTTTAACAGGGAGGGCTATGGCTACACCTTC.

The chain couples TRBV2 to TRBJ2-5; TRBD2 matches at 10 bases. After removal of 5 bases from V and 3 bases from J, the junction contained 3 bases not matched to a gene. The germline CDR1 and CDR2 sequences are SNHLY and FYNNEI. CDR3 length: 14 amino acids. The CDR3 sequence: CASSRTSGEETQYF. CDR3 nucleotides: TGTGCCAGCAGTAGGACTAGCGGAGAAGAGACCCAGTACTTC.

In DNA form, the CDR3 reads TGTGCCACTCGGGGAGCAGGACAGGGGAATGAAAAACTGTTTTTT. Encoded protein: CATRGAGQGNEKLFF. V and J are TRBV24-1 and TRBJ1-4; TRBD1 matches 9 bases. The CDR3 is 15 residues long. Trimming at V came to 10 bases and at J to 5 bases, leaving 10 bases not matched to a gene. Germline CDR1 KGHDR, CDR2 SFDVKD.

This clone was counted a few times. The genes are TRBV6-5 and TRBJ2-5; 10 nucleotides match TRBD2. The CDR3 loop spans 15 amino acids. Germline CDR1 reads MNHEY; CDR2 reads SVGAGI. The J segment lost 2 bases and the V segment lost 7 bases, leaving 7 bases of the junction unmatched. The CDR3 nucleotides are TGTGCCAGCAAGGGGAGCGGGAGGGTTCAAGAGACCCAGTACTTC. This sequence encodes CASKGSGRVQETQYF.

The CDR3 DNA follows: TGTGCCAGCAGCTTAATTCAGGGGGGCACTGAAGCTTTCTTT. This translates into CASSLIQGGTEAFF. The rearrangement links TRBV7-6 to TRBJ1-1, with 7 bases identical to TRBD1. V trimming: 2 bases; J trimming: 4 bases; junction bases outside the gene matches: 4. Germline CDR1 SGHVS, CDR2 FNYEAQ. The CDR3 is 14 amino acids.

CDR3 region: CASSSDSRTEAFF. CDR3 nucleotide sequence: TGTGCCAGCAGCTCCGACTCCCGTACTGAAGCTTTCTTT. The genes are TRBV7-3 and TRBJ1-1; no definite D call. Germline V CDR1 and CDR2: SGHTA, FQGTGA. V gave up 4 bases and J gave up 5 bases, with 11 bases separating them. The CDR3 is 13 amino acids.

The chain has TRBV5-1 and TRBJ1-1, with TRBD1 matching over 8 bases. CDR1 is SGHRS, CDR2 YFSETQ, per germline. CDR3 length: 14 residues. The junction had 6 bases not matched to a gene; V was cut back by 5 bases and J by 3 bases. The CDR3 DNA is TGCGCCAGCAGTAAGGGACAGGATCACACTGAAGCTTTCTTT. Translation gives CASSKGQDHTEAFF.

The chain carries TRBV7-9 and TRBJ1-3; D uncertain. The CDR3 consists of 15 residues. With 1 base removed from V and 0 bases from J, the gap between germline ends came to 7 bases. Per the germline V gene, CDR1 is SEHNR and CDR2 is FQNEAQ (reference sequence). In nucleotides, the CDR3 is TGTGCCAGCAGCTTAGATGGCACCTCTGGAAACACCATATATTTT. It specifies CASSLDGTSGNTIYF.

This clone was picked up a small number of times. J is TRBJ2-1 and V is TRBV23-1; D might be TRBD1 (6 bases). TRBV23-1 is identified as an open reading frame with a role that is uncertain. V gave up 7 bases and J gave up 2 bases, with 27 bases separating them. CDR3 size: 19 residues. The CDR3 sequence: CASTLGAKLRPMPYNEQFF. CDR3 DNA: TGCGCCAGCACTCTGGGGGCTAAACTTCGTCCTATGCCCTACAATGAGCAGTTCTTC.

The V and J genes are TRBV2 and TRBJ2-3, with D tentatively TRBD2 (5 bases). V lost 4 bases to trimming and J lost 2 bases, with 13 bases between them. This CDR3 region has 15 residues. In germline, CDR1 is SNHLY, CDR2 FYNNEI. CDR3 nucleotides: TGTGCCAGCAGTGGGACCTCGACTACCACAGATACGCAGTATTTT. As protein: CASSGTSTTTDTQYF.

The J gene is TRBJ1-4, the V gene TRBV28, with D maybe TRBD1 (5 bases). Germline V gives CDR1 MDHEN, CDR2 SYDVKM. Deletions cut 8 bases from V and 4 bases from J, with 8 bases between. This CDR3 is 12 amino acids long. CDR3 sequence (DNA): TGTGCCAGCGGGGGGGGTAATGAAAAACTGTTTTTT. This sequence encodes CASGGGNEKLFF.

The chain uses TRBV6-5 and TRBJ2-1, with 9 bases aligning to TRBD1. Germline-derived CDR1 and CDR2 are MNHEY and SVGAGI. This CDR3 is 15 amino acids long. The J segment lost 5 bases and the V segment lost 0 bases, leaving 2 bases of the junction unmatched. The CDR3 is CASSYSGQGNNEQFF. The CDR3 nucleotides are TGTGCCAGCAGTTACTCGGGACAGGGCAACAATGAGCAGTTCTTC.

V usage is TRBV7-2 and J usage is TRBJ1-4, with unresolved D. CDR1 and CDR2 (germline): SGHTA, FQGNSA. The CDR3 totals 12 residues. Trimming took off 1 base at V and 14 bases at J, with 11 bases between the two ends. CDR3 nucleotide sequence: TGTGCCAGCAGCTTAGTTGGTCAGAACCTGTTTTTT. This translates into CASSLVGQNLFF.

The CDR3 bases are TGCGCCAGCAGCTTGGGGGTGAGAGGGGGAAAAGGCTACACCTTC. Its protein product is CASSLGVRGGKGYTF. This chain joins TRBV5-1 and TRBJ1-2; perhaps TRBD1 as D (6 bases). The V and J ends lost 0 bases and 8 bases respectively, with 17 bases between them. The germline V gene has CDR1 SGHRS and CDR2 YFSETQ. This CDR3 has 15 residues.

This chain uses TRBV4-1 with TRBJ1-5; possible D gene TRBD1, 5 bases. The CDR3 runs to 16 residues. Trimming stripped 0 bases from V and 1 base from J, with 10 bases between. Per germline, CDR1 MGHRA and CDR2 YSYEKL. As DNA, the CDR3 is TGCGCCAGCAGCCAAGATTTGGGGCAAAGCAATCAGCCCCAGCATTTT. Translated, it gives CASSQDLGQSNQPQHF.

The V and J genes are TRBV19 and TRBJ1-1, with a tentative D call TRBD1 (5 bases). V lost 4 bases to trimming and J lost 1 base, with 13 bases between them. CDR1 is LNHDA, CDR2 SQIVND, per germline (reference sequence). There are 15 residues in the CDR3. CDR3 in DNA: TGTGCCAGTAGTAAAGGCGGGGGAAGGAACACTGAAGCTTTCTTT. Translated, it gives CASSKGGGRNTEAFF.

This clone is a singleton in its sample. The V and J genes are TRBV19 and TRBJ2-7; D gene unclear. The CDR3 is made up of 14 amino acids. In germline, CDR1 is LNHDA, CDR2 SQIVND (reference sequence). V lost 1 base and J lost 2, with 9 bases in between. CDR3 protein: CASSIAAGTYEQYF. The DNA of the CDR3 is TGTGCCAGTAGTATAGCAGCAGGAACCTACGAGCAGTACTTC.

The chain combines TRBV25-1 with TRBJ1-6, with 10 bases matching TRBD1. The CDR3 has 15 residues. The ends lost 3 bases at V and 10 bases at J; junction bases unmatched: 6. Looked up from germline, CDR1 is MGHDK and CDR2 is SYGVNS. The CDR3, as DNA: TGTGCCAGCAGTGACCCCGGACAGGGGGAATCACCCCTCCACTTT. Amino acids: CASSDPGQGESPLHF.

The table lists this clone with a count of one. The rearrangement joins TRBV7-2 to TRBJ1-1, with TRBD1 identical over 8 bases. The CDR3 extends over 15 amino acids. CDR1 is SGHTA, CDR2 FQGNSA, per germline. The V segment lost 4 bases and the J segment 0 bases; nucleotides outside the gene matches: 4. The CDR3 reads CASSSTGVMNTEAFF. In DNA, the CDR3 is TGTGCCAGCAGCTCGACAGGGGTTATGAACACTGAAGCTTTCTTT.